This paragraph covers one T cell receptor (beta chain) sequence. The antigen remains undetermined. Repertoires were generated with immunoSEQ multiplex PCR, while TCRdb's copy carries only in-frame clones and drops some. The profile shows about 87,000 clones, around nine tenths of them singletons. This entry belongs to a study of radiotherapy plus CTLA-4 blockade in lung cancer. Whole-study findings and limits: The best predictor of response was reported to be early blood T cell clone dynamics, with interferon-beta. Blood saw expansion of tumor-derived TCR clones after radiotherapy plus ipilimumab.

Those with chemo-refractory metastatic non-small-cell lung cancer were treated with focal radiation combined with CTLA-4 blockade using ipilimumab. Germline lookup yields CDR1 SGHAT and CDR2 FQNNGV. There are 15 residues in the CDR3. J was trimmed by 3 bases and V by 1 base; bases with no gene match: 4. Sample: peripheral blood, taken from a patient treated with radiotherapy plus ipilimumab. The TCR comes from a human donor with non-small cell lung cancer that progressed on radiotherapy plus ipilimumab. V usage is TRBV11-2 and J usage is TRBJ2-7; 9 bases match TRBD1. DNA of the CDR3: TGTGCCAGCAGCTTAGGGGCGGGACAGGGCTACGAGCAGTACTTC. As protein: CASSLGAGQGYEQYF.